The following is a T cell receptor beta chain sequence with its context. Its cognate antigen is unknown. PCR amplification relied on 60 Vbeta primers (plus 13 Jbeta primers). The table came from immunoSEQ multiplex PCR; TCRdb's copy has only in-frame clones and leaves some out. The sample lists fewer than 200,000 clones, roughly nine tenths occurring once. The record originates from a study of cytomegalovirus exposure and HLA in healthy donors. Points from the study as a whole: A later analysis revealed that TCR association rates differed between HLA loci, peaking at DRB1 and bottoming out at HLA-C. Trimming of TCR beta V- and J-genes showed a link, identified in a later analysis, to a missense DCLRE1C variant. Follow-up analysis seemed to connect common viral pathogens with several of the most significant clusters identified. Sequencing had likely introduced a cluster of highly shared sequence variants as an artifact.

Germline-derived CDR1 and CDR2 are SGHTA and FQGNSA. The CDR3 has 15 residues. With 3 bases removed from V and 2 bases from J, the gap between germline ends came to 14 bases. The V and J genes are TRBV7-2 and TRBJ2-7; TRBD1 might be the D (5 bases). The specimen was PBMCs. This clonotype was sampled from a girl less than two years old in good health and CMV-seronegative. Here the CDR3 DNA reads TGTGCCAGCAGCTTCAGGGAAGCTCCCCCCTACGAGCAGTACTTC. Amino acid sequence: CASSFREAPPYEQYF. The full variable domain, rest sourced from reference TRBV7-2 and TRBJ2-7, is GAGVSQSPSNKVTEKGKDVELRCDPISGHTALYWYRQSLGQGLEFLIYFQGNSAPDKSGLPSDRFSAERTGGSVSTLTIQRTQQEDSAVYLCASSFREAPPYEQYFGPGTRLTVT.